A selection of T cell receptor beta chains follows, all from one sample in a study of OX40 agonist ivuxolimab in advanced cancers. TCRdb keeps only in-frame clones here, not all; method: immunoSEQ multiplex PCR. Here the sample spans over 35,000 clones, about 90% being singletons. The sequencing used CD4+ or CD8+ T cells sorted from blood, collected in a trial of the OX40 agonist ivuxolimab. The receptors were sampled from an adult with an advanced solid tumor such as melanoma, head and neck, liver or kidney cancer. Both conserved end residues are part of each CDR3. Each record gives: J gene, V gene, clone size, D gene, CDR3 protein, CDR3 DNA. D genes are given only for firm matches. Clone sizes are given selectively: once, few, many, or a class where the clone is expanded.

TRBJ1-3	TRBV7-9	-	-	CASSAGSMSSGNTIYF	TGTGCCAGCAGCGCTGGATCGATGAGCTCTGGAAACACCATATATTTT
TRBJ1-5	TRBV5-1	-	-	CASSFFGDRNQPQHF	TGCGCCAGCAGCTTTTTTGGGGATCGCAATCAGCCCCAGCATTTT
TRBJ2-3	TRBV5-1	-	-	CASSLEGDTDTQYF	TGCGCCAGCAGCTTGGAGGGTGACACAGATACGCAGTATTTT
TRBJ2-7	TRBV5-1	once	-	CASSLDGRLAPYEQYF	TGCGCCAGCAGCTTGGACGGCAGGTTAGCCCCATACGAGCAGTACTTC
TRBJ1-4	TRBV2	-	-	CASMGDYNEKLFF	TGTGCCAGCATGGGGGACTACAATGAAAAACTGTTTTTT
TRBJ1-1	TRBV4-3	-	-	CASSRGRAGNTEAFF	TGCGCCAGCAGCCGGGGCAGGGCCGGTAACACTGAAGCTTTCTTT
TRBJ2-2	TRBV7-3	-	-	CASSLTTDRTNTGELFF	TGTGCCAGCAGCTTAACCACCGACAGGACGAACACCGGGGAGCTGTTTTTT
TRBJ2-5	TRBV11-3	-	-	CASSRFGQETQYF	TGTGCCAGCAGCCGCTTCGGGCAAGAGACCCAGTACTTC
TRBJ2-5	TRBV4-1	-	-	CASSQSPRQETQYF	TGCGCCAGCAGCCAATCGCCACGCCAAGAGACCCAGTACTTC
TRBJ2-7	TRBV15	-	-	CATSRGLGGAEQYF	TGTGCCACCAGCAGAGGGTTAGGGGGGGCCGAGCAGTACTTC
TRBJ2-5	TRBV6-1	-	-	CASRLLPLETQYF	TGTGCCAGCAGGCTCCTTCCGCTTGAGACCCAGTACTTC
TRBJ2-3	TRBV19	-	-	CASSPRDDTQYF	TGTGCCAGTAGTCCCCGGGACGATACGCAGTATTTT
TRBJ2-1	TRBV6-4	-	-	CASSRERGPYNEQFF	TGTGCCAGCAGTCGGGAGAGGGGTCCCTACAATGAGCAGTTCTTC